The 12 T cell receptor beta chains reported below all come from one sample, sequenced in a study of blood T cell repertoires in COVID-19. The data were produced by immunoSEQ multiplex PCR, yet TCRdb's version contains in-frame clones alone and is incomplete. The sample contains roughly 220,000 clones, about 84% of which appear only once. Sequenced: PBMCs or T cells enriched from blood (not recorded which). All receptors come from a man aged 25-45 years with acute COVID-19.

The rearrangement links TRBV2 to TRBJ2-1; 11 bases map to TRBD1. The CDR3 consists of 14 residues. CDR1 SNHLY and CDR2 FYNNEI come from the germline V gene. The V gene end was trimmed by 7 bases and the J gene end by 7 bases; junction bases not matched to a gene: 6. CDR3 bases: TGTGCCAGCACCCCGGGACAGGGGGTAAATGAGCAGTTCTTC. Amino acids: CASTPGQGVNEQFF.

The CDR3 protein is CASSPGPGAGDGYTF. CDR3 bases: TGTGCCAGCAGCCCCGGACCCGGGGCGGGGGATGGCTACACCTTC. J is TRBJ1-2 and V is TRBV3-1 (or the pseudogene TRBV3-2); tentative D call: TRBD1 (5 bases). CDR1 is LGHDT, CDR2 YNNKEL, per germline (reference sequence). Trimming shortened V by 4 bases and J by 6 bases, and 18 bases separated the two germline ends. This CDR3 has 15 residues.

The chain uses TRBV7-9 and TRBJ1-4, with 10 bases aligning to TRBD1. The trim removed 4 bases at V and 1 base at J, leaving 0 bases unmatched. The germline CDR1 and CDR2 sequences are SEHNR and FQNEAQ (reference sequence). This CDR3 spans 15 amino acids. The CDR3 nucleotides are TGTGCCAGCAGCTGGGACAGGGGAACTAATGAAAAACTGTTTTTT. Protein sequence: CASSWDRGTNEKLFF.

The CDR3 reads CASSFTTGSDNSPLHF. CDR3 nucleotides: TGCGCCAGCAGCTTCACGACAGGGTCGGATAATTCACCCCTCCACTTT. The V call is TRBV5-1, the J call TRBJ1-6; 7 nucleotides align to TRBD1. The CDR3 is 16 residues long. Germline CDR1 reads SGHRS; CDR2 reads YFSETQ. Trimming took 2 bases from V and 5 from J; bases not matched to a gene: 7. Supplemented by reference TRBV5-1 and TRBJ1-6, the full variable domain reads KAGVTQTPRYLIKTRGQQVTLSCSPISGHRSVSWYQQTPGQGLQFLFEYFSETQRNKGNFPGRFSGRQFSNSRSEMNVSTLELGDSALYLCASSFTTGSDNSPLHFGNGTRLTVT.

The genes are TRBV28 and TRBJ1-1; D is ambiguous. V was shortened by 7 bases and J by 2 bases, with 5 bases between the two germline ends. Germline CDR1 is MDHEN and CDR2 is SYDVKM. The CDR3 is made up of 11 amino acids. The CDR3: CASKLNTEAFF. The CDR3 coding sequence is TGTGCCAGCAAATTAAACACTGAAGCTTTCTTT.

The chain employs TRBV12-3 or TRBV12-4 and TRBJ2-5; D is unclear. The germline V and J ends were trimmed by 5 bases and 3 bases, with 7 bases remaining between them. CDR3 size: 12 residues. CDR3 DNA: TGTGCCAGCAGTCCCAACAAAGAGACCCAGTACTTC. Translated, it gives CASSPNKETQYF.

The rearrangement links TRBV2 to TRBJ2-5, with D unresolved. The CDR3 has 12 amino acids. Trimming stripped 3 bases from V and 5 bases from J, with 7 bases between. The germline V gene encodes CDR1 SNHLY and CDR2 FYNNEI. In DNA, the CDR3 is TGTGCCAGCAGTGAGTCTACGGAGACCCAGTACTTC. Its translation is CASSESTETQYF.

The rearrangement joins TRBV7-9 to TRBJ2-5; no firm D call. Germline assignment: CDR1 SEHNR and CDR2 FQNEAQ (reference sequence). The CDR3 contains 11 residues. Trimming shortened V by 5 bases and J by 9 bases, and 10 bases separated the two germline ends. CDR3 DNA sequence: TGTGCCAGCAGCCCGTCCGAGGCCCAGTACTTC. Its translation is CASSPSEAQYF.

The chain recombines TRBV28 with TRBJ2-7; a weak D match, TRBD2 (5 bases). This CDR3 contains 14 residues. In germline, CDR1 is MDHEN, CDR2 SYDVKM. With 6 bases removed from V and 5 bases from J, the gap between germline ends came to 17 bases. CDR3 in amino acids: CASSLAMPDHEQYF. The CDR3 DNA follows: TGTGCCAGCAGCCTAGCCATGCCGGACCACGAGCAGTACTTC.

This chain uses TRBV11-2 with TRBJ2-3, with TRBD2 identical over 12 bases. Germline lookup yields CDR1 SGHAT and CDR2 FQNNGV. This CDR3 spans 14 amino acids. V gave up 5 bases and J gave up 6 bases; unmatched junction bases: 3. CDR3 sequence reads: CASSLAGGIDTQYF. The CDR3 DNA sequence: TGTGCCAGCAGCCTAGCGGGGGGGATTGATACGCAGTATTTT.

This clone came up once. J is TRBJ2-7 and V is TRBV3-1 (or the pseudogene TRBV3-2); a possible D gene is TRBD2 (5 bases). This CDR3 is 12 amino acids long. The germline CDR1 and CDR2 sequences are LGHDT and YNNKEL (reference sequence). The V and J ends lost 5 bases and 5 bases respectively, with 10 bases between them. CDR3 in amino acids: CASSSVGNEQYF. CDR3 DNA: TGTGCCAGCAGCTCTGTCGGGAACGAGCAGTACTTC.

V gene TRBV2 combines with J gene TRBJ1-4; D may be TRBD1 (5 bases). The CDR3 consists of 16 residues. Between the trimmed V and J ends, which lost 3 bases and 3 bases, there was a span of 14 bases. From germline, CDR1 is SNHLY and CDR2 FYNNEI. The CDR3 protein is CASSDRVGQANEKLFF. The CDR3 nucleotides are TGTGCCAGCAGTGATAGGGTCGGACAAGCTAATGAAAAACTGTTTTTT.